These T cell receptor beta chains were read from a single sample in a study of Ad26.COV2.S vaccination and SARS-CoV-2 variants. Assay: immunoSEQ multiplex PCR; the TCRdb copy retains only in-frame clones and omits some. The table lists nearly 400,000 clones, about 88% of them singletons, with about 2% in the top ten. Sequencing used peripheral blood, obtained in a trial of Ad26.COV2.S vaccine versus placebo. The source is a person between 18 and 60 years old who received the Ad26.COV2.S COVID-19 vaccine or a placebo. Both conserved end residues are part of each CDR3. The D gene is left open where the match is weak. Size is omitted from some rows. Given values are once, few, many or a class for expanded clones.

-	TRBV28	-	TRBJ2-3	TGTGCCAGCAGTTCCCAACCACTAGGGACAGATACGCAGTATTTT	CASSSQPLGTDTQYF
TRBD1	TRBV13	-	TRBJ2-7	TGTGCCAGCAGCCCTACAGGGGCGTTAGGCGAGCAGTACTTC	CASSPTGALGEQYF
-	TRBV15	-	TRBJ2-1	TGTGCCACCAGCAGAGATAGGGGTTCCAATGAGCAGTTCTTC	CATSRDRGSNEQFF
TRBD2	TRBV2	-	TRBJ2-7	TGTGCCAGCACCCGTGACGGGGGGGATTACGAGCAGTACTTC	CASTRDGGDYEQYF
-	TRBV5-6	-	TRBJ2-3	TGTGCCAGCAGAAAGACTATGTCTAATACGCAGTATTTT	CASRKTMSNTQYF
TRBD2	TRBV5-4	-	TRBJ2-3	TGTGCCAGCAGCGCCGGACTAGTTGGAAACACAGATACGCAGTATTTT	CASSAGLVGNTDTQYF
-	TRBV18	-	TRBJ2-3	TGTGCCAGCTCACCATCGATCCTCCCAGATACGCAGTATTTT	CASSPSILPDTQYF
-	TRBV5-5	-	TRBJ1-2	TGTGCCAGCAGCTTGTCAGAAGCCTATGGCTACACCTTC	CASSLSEAYGYTF
-	TRBV11-3	-	TRBJ2-1	TGTGCCAGCAGCCCAGAGGGGGGACGGGCCTACAATGAGCAGTTCTTC	CASSPEGGRAYNEQFF
-	TRBV18	-	TRBJ2-1	TGTGCCAGCTCACCACCCGGGCCTTACAATGAGCAGTTCTTC	CASSPPGPYNEQFF
-	TRBV11-2	-	TRBJ2-7	TGTGCCAGCAGCTTGAATGTGGCGGGGACCTACGAGCAGTACTTC	CASSLNVAGTYEQYF
-	TRBV15	-	TRBJ2-4	TGTGCCACCAGCAGAGCCTCCGCGGGCTTCGGCATTCAGTACTTC	CATSRASAGFGIQYF
TRBD2	TRBV4-2	once	TRBJ2-2	TGTGCCAGCAGCCAAACCCCGGGACTAGCGGGATCCGGGGAGCTGTTTTTT	CASSQTPGLAGSGELFF
TRBD2	TRBV9	-	TRBJ2-3	TGTGCCAGCAGCCCCTCACTAGCGGGAGGTGCAGATACGCAGTATTTT	CASSPSLAGGADTQYF
-	TRBV2	-	TRBJ2-3	TGTGCCAGCGGCCTTACGCAGTATTTT	CASGLTQYF
-	TRBV5-4	-	TRBJ1-1	TGTGCCAGCAGCTTGAGGCAGGGGAACACTGAAGCTTTCTTT	CASSLRQGNTEAFF
TRBD1	TRBV7-3	once	TRBJ1-1	TGTGCCAGCAGCTCCCGGGACAGGGGGCGCGCGACTGAAGCTTTCTTT	CASSSRDRGRATEAFF
TRBD2	TRBV7-8	-	TRBJ2-2	TGTGCCAGCAGCTATCCTAGCGGGGGCACCGGGGAGCTGTTTTTT	CASSYPSGGTGELFF
TRBD2	TRBV7-8	-	TRBJ2-7	TGTGCCAGCAGCTTACTAGGGACTAGTCGCGAGCAGTACTTC	CASSLLGTSREQYF
TRBD2	TRBV11-2	-	TRBJ2-7	TGTGCCAGCAGCTATACTAGCGAGGTCCCCCGGGAGCAGTACTTC	CASSYTSEVPREQYF
-	TRBV19	-	TRBJ1-1	TGTGCCAGTAGTACCCAACAACGACGGAACACTGAAGCTTTCTTT	CASSTQQRRNTEAFF
-	TRBV7-2	-	TRBJ1-2	TGTGCCAGCAGCCTCACAGGGCCCATTCAACCTGGCTACACCTTC	CASSLTGPIQPGYTF
-	TRBV11-2	-	TRBJ2-2	TGTGCCAGCAGCTTAGAATACACCGGGGAGCTGTTTTTT	CASSLEYTGELFF
-	TRBV2	once	TRBJ2-3	TGTGCCAGCAGGGGTGATAGCGGCACAGATACGCAGTATTTT	CASRGDSGTDTQYF
-	TRBV18	-	TRBJ2-7	TGTGCCAGCTCACCACGCCTGGACTACGAGCAGTACTTC	CASSPRLDYEQYF
-	TRBV30	-	TRBJ2-3	TGTGCCTGGAGTGTACTGGCGGGAATCACAGATACGCAGTATTTT	CAWSVLAGITDTQYF
-	TRBV21-1	once	TRBJ1-5	TGTGCCAGCAGCAAGAATCAGCACGCGCAATCAGCCCAGCATTTT	CASSKNQHAQSAQHF
-	TRBV27	-	TRBJ2-1	TGTGCCAGCAGCCCCCCGCCCTTTTTGACGGGTGAGCAGTTCTTC	CASSPPPFLTGEQFF
-	TRBV15	-	TRBJ1-3	TGTGCCACCAGCAGAGATCACTCCTCTGGAAACACCATATATTTT	CATSRDHSSGNTIYF
-	TRBV7-9	-	TRBJ1-3	TGTGCCAGCAGCTCCCGGGACGGAAACACCATATATTTT	CASSSRDGNTIYF
TRBD1	TRBV29-1	-	TRBJ2-2	TGCAGCGCAGGGACAGGAGAAGAAGGGGAGCTGTTTTTT	CSAGTGEEGELFF
TRBD1	TRBV5-1	few	TRBJ2-1	TGCGCCAGCAGCTCCCCCGGGACAGGGAGAATCCGAGTCCCTGAGCAGTTCTTC	CASSSPGTGRIRVPEQFF
TRBD2	TRBV30	-	TRBJ2-3	TGTGCCAGGGGACTAGCGGGAGGGAGCACAGATACGCAGTATTTT	CARGLAGGSTDTQYF
TRBD1	TRBV5-6	-	TRBJ1-4	TGTGCCAGCAGCTCGCCGGGACAGGGGCCTACCGAAAAACTGTTTTTT	CASSSPGQGPTEKLFF
-	TRBV5-8	-	TRBJ1-4	TGTGCCAGCAGCTTGATGCAAGGGGTGGGAGCAAAACTGTTTTTT	CASSLMQGVGAKLFF
-	TRBV11-2	-	TRBJ1-1	TGTGCCAGCAGCCGCATACCGAACACTGAAGCTTTCTTT	CASSRIPNTEAFF
-	TRBV15	-	TRBJ2-6	TGTGCCACCAGCAGAGCTAACTCTGGGGCCAACGTCCTGACTTTC	CATSRANSGANVLTF
-	TRBV7-8	-	TRBJ1-2	TGTGCCAGCAGCCCCCCCCCTCTATGGCAGGGTGGCAACTATGGCTACACCTTC	CASSPPPLWQGGNYGYTF
-	TRBV21-1	-	TRBJ2-3	TGTGCCAGCAGCAAATCCTCGGCATTCATCACAGATACGCAGTATTTT	CASSKSSAFITDTQYF
-	TRBV6-6	-	TRBJ1-1	TGTGCCAGCAGTTTCGGGGACGTAGCTTTCTTT	CASSFGDVAFF
-	TRBV18	-	TRBJ2-1	TGTGCCAGCTCACCAACGGCGACCCCCTACAATGAGCAGTTCTTC	CASSPTATPYNEQFF
-	TRBV19	-	TRBJ1-1	TGTGCCAGTAGTATGGTGGGGTTCACTGAAGCTTTCTTT	CASSMVGFTEAFF